Given below is one T cell receptor beta chain in context. Its target is not known. The method was immunoSEQ multiplex PCR; TCRdb's version includes in-frame clones alone and lacks a portion of them. The sample gives 350,000 to 500,000 clones, roughly 90% of which show up once; 3.6% is in the top ten. The source of the sample is a study of Ad26.COV2.S vaccination and SARS-CoV-2 variants. The overall study: Administration of Ad26.COV2.S was intramuscular, either once or twice 56 days apart. General study findings and limits: Breadth of non-spike TCRs did not differ between vaccinees and placebo recipients. Spike-specific TCR breadth was greater in vaccine than placebo recipients.

Noted treatment: 19 received Ad26.COV2.S at low or high dose, single or two shots; about five received placebo; per-sample allocation not given. Samples were taken on day 63 after the first vaccine or placebo injection. The CDR3 loop spans 14 amino acids. V was clipped by 3 bases and J by 9 bases; unmatched bases: 3. Germline V CDR1 and CDR2: LNHDA, SQIVND (reference sequence). The sample in question was peripheral blood, obtained in a trial of Ad26.COV2.S vaccine versus placebo. The clonotype originates from a person between 18 and 65 years old who received the Ad26.COV2.S COVID-19 vaccine or a placebo. This chain links TRBV19 with TRBJ1-6; 9 bases align to TRBD1. CDR3 in DNA: TGTGCCAGTAGTATGAACAGGGGGCGTTCACCCCTCCACTTT. Protein: CASSMNRGRSPLHF.